The present T cell receptor beta chain was sequenced within a study of graft-versus-host responses after intestinal transplantation. Overall study context: Recipients uniformly received anti-thymocyte globulin induction, followed by tacrolimus and steroids for about 3 years. General study findings and limits: Allograft clonal ratios (graft-versus-host to host-versus-graft) were high in patients who had graft-donor T cell macrochimerism.

Concerning this clone itself: Its antigen is undetermined. Other DNA sequences within the sample encode an identical CDR3.

The length of the CDR3 is 13 residues. Germline CDR1 LGHNA, CDR2 YNFKEQ. The V segment lost 8 bases and the J segment 6 bases; nucleotides outside the gene matches: 8. This table comes from immunoSEQ multiplex PCR, and its TCRdb copy is limited to in-frame clones, with some not included. The sample consists of around 69,000 clones, about 90% of them appearing once. The chain uses TRBV4-2 and TRBJ2-3; 7 bases agree with TRBD2. This sample comprised unstimulated CD8+ T cells sorted from spleen or lymph node cells, obtained before transplant. The TCR was taken from a human donor who was the organ donor for an intestinal transplant. The CDR3 coding sequence is TGTGCCAGCTGGGGCGGGGGAGGCGATACGCAGTATTTT. Its protein product is CASWGGGGDTQYF.